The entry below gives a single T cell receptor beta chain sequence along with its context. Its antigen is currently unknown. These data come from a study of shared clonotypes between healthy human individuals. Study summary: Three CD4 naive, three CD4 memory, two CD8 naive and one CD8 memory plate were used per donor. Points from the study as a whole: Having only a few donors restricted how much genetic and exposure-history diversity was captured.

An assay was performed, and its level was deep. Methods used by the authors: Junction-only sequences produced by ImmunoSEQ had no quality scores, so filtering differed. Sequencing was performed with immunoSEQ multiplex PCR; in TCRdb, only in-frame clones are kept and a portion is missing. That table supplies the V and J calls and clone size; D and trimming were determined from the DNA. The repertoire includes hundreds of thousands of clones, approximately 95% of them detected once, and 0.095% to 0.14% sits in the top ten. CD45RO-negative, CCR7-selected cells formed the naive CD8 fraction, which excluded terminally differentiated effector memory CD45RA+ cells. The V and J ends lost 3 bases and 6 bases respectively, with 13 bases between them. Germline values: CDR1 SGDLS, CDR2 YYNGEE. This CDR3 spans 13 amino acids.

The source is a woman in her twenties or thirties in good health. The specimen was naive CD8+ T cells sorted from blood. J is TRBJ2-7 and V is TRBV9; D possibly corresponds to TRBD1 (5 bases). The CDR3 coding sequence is TGTGCCAGCAGCGCCGGGCAGGGATTCGAGCAGTACTTC. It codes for CASSAGQGFEQYF.